The rows below give T cell receptor beta chains drawn from one sample of a study of blood T cell repertoires in COVID-19. Generated by immunoSEQ multiplex PCR, the TCRdb table keeps only in-frame clones and is missing some. The table includes 150,000 or so clones, 82% detected once. Source material: peripheral blood. Receptors were obtained from a woman between 65 and 79 years old with acute or convalescent COVID-19. Both conserved end residues are part of each CDR3. The D gene is left open where the match is weak. Some rows have no size entry. The others give once, few or many, or a class for an expanded clone.

v_gene	d_gene	j_gene	abundance	CDR3nt	CDR3aa
TRBV6-8	TRBD1	TRBJ1-2	NA	TGTGCCAGCTCTAGGACAGGGGCTCAGGGCTACACCTTC	CASSRTGAQGYTF
TRBV5-1	TRBD2	TRBJ2-2	NA	TGCGCCAGCAGCCTGACTAGCGGGGCGAACACCGGGGAGCTGTTTTTT	CASSLTSGANTGELFF
TRBV6-5	NA	TRBJ2-7	NA	TGTGCCAGCAGAAGTGACAGGAACTACGAGCAGTACTTC	CASRSDRNYEQYF
TRBV5-6	TRBD1	TRBJ2-1	few	TGTGCCAGCAGCTTGGCAGTCGGGACAGACAACTACAATGAGCAGTTCTTC	CASSLAVGTDNYNEQFF
TRBV7-2	NA	TRBJ2-7	NA	TGTGCCAGCAGCTCCGGGACACTACCCTACGAGCAGTACTTC	CASSSGTLPYEQYF
TRBV4-2	NA	TRBJ1-3	NA	TGTGCCAGCAGCCAAGAGGGACACTTAAACACCATATATTTT	CASSQEGHLNTIYF
TRBV5-1	TRBD2	TRBJ2-5	NA	TGCGCCCGCAGCCCGGGGAGTCGCGGGGGGGTTCGGGAGACCCAGTACTTC	CARSPGSRGGVRETQYF
TRBV25-1	TRBD1	TRBJ1-1	few	TGTGCCAGCAGTACCGGGACAGGGGCGTCGTGGGAAAACACTGAAGCTTTCTTT	CASSTGTGASWENTEAFF
TRBV3-1/TRBV3-2	NA	TRBJ2-5	NA	TGTGCCAGCAGCCAAGACTCGTATACCCAGTACTTC	CASSQDSYTQYF
TRBV7-8	NA	TRBJ2-1	NA	TGTGCCAGCAGCATACGGACATCTAACTACAATGAGCAGTTCTTC	CASSIRTSNYNEQFF
TRBV9	NA	TRBJ1-1	NA	TGTGCCAGCAGCGTAGTTGGCGGTAACACTGAAGCTTTCTTT	CASSVVGGNTEAFF
TRBV29-1	TRBD2	TRBJ2-3	NA	TGCAGCGTTGAACGGTCTAGCGGGGCCACAGATACGCAGTATTTT	CSVERSSGATDTQYF
TRBV4-3	NA	TRBJ2-5	NA	TGCGCCAGCAGCCAAGGGGTGGGAGGTCAAGAGACCCAGTACTTC	CASSQGVGGQETQYF
TRBV5-6	NA	TRBJ1-3	few	TGTGCCAGCAGCTTAGCACCGGGGTCTGGAAACACCATATATTTT	CASSLAPGSGNTIYF
TRBV5-6	TRBD2	TRBJ2-7	few	TGTGCCAGCAGCTTGCTGAGCGGGGTCCCCTACGAGCAGTACTTC	CASSLLSGVPYEQYF
TRBV30	NA	TRBJ2-2	NA	TGTGCCTGGACCAGTGGCGGGGAGCTGTTTTTT	CAWTSGGELFF
TRBV30	NA	TRBJ2-3	NA	TGTGCCTGGAGAGTGGCAGGGGGCACAGATACGCAGTATTTT	CAWRVAGGTDTQYF
TRBV7-2	TRBD2	TRBJ2-1	NA	TGTGCCAGCAGCTTAGGGATTAGCGGGAGTTACAATGAGCAGTTCTTC	CASSLGISGSYNEQFF
TRBV3-1/TRBV3-2	TRBD1	TRBJ1-2	NA	TGTGCCAGCAGCCAATCCGGACAGGGTGGCTATGGCTACACCTTC	CASSQSGQGGYGYTF
TRBV28	NA	TRBJ2-7	NA	TGTGCCAGCAGTGTCGGCCCAGGCTTGAGCCGAAACTACGAGCAGTACTTC	CASSVGPGLSRNYEQYF
TRBV30	TRBD1	TRBJ1-2	NA	TGTGCCTGGAGTGAATTTACCGGGACAGGGGGCTATGGCTACACCTTC	CAWSEFTGTGGYGYTF
TRBV3-1/TRBV3-2	NA	TRBJ1-1	NA	TGTGCCAGCAGCCAAGATCGCAGGGGTAAAGCTTTCTTT	CASSQDRRGKAFF
TRBV18	NA	TRBJ1-1	NA	TGTGCCAGCTCCTTCCAGACAGGCACGAACACTGAAGCTTTCTTT	CASSFQTGTNTEAFF
TRBV2	TRBD2	TRBJ2-5	NA	TGTGCCAGCAGTGTTGGACTAGCGGCCCGCCAAGAGACCCAGTACTTC	CASSVGLAARQETQYF
TRBV5-1	TRBD2	TRBJ2-7	NA	TGCGCCAGCAGCACGGAGGGCGGGGGATCCTACGAGCAGTACTTC	CASSTEGGGSYEQYF
TRBV30	NA	TRBJ2-7	NA	TGTGCCTGGAGGGGGACTGAAGCCTACGAGCAGTACTTC	CAWRGTEAYEQYF
TRBV28	NA	TRBJ1-2	few	TGTGCCAGCAGCTCATCCTCGGTCCATACAGCTCGCTATGGCTACACCTTC	CASSSSSVHTARYGYTF
TRBV30	NA	TRBJ2-1	NA	TGTGCCTGGAGTGTACTGGCGGGTAAATCCTACAATGAGCAGTTCTTC	CAWSVLAGKSYNEQFF
TRBV19	TRBD2	TRBJ2-7	NA	TGTGCCAGTAGTATCCGGACTAGCGACTACGAGCAGTACTTC	CASSIRTSDYEQYF
TRBV5-4	NA	TRBJ1-6	NA	TGTGCCAGCAGCTTGGCCGGTGGCAGGGTCAATTCACCCCTCCACTTT	CASSLAGGRVNSPLHF
TRBV3-1/TRBV3-2	NA	TRBJ1-2	NA	TGTGCCAGCAGCCCCGGGGGGCTCTATGGCTACACCTTC	CASSPGGLYGYTF
TRBV6-5	NA	TRBJ1-5	NA	TGTGCCAGCAGTTCAAATGGGGGGAGACAGCCCCAGCATTTT	CASSSNGGRQPQHF
TRBV7-9	NA	TRBJ2-5	once	TGTGCCAGCAGCAACGGTATAAAAGAGACCCAGTACTTC	CASSNGIKETQYF
TRBV5-8	TRBD2	TRBJ2-1	NA	TGTGCCAGCAGGCGAGGGGCGACCGGGCGGGGGAATGAGCAGTTCTTC	CASRRGATGRGNEQFF
TRBV27	NA	TRBJ2-7	NA	TGTGCCAGCAGTTTAAGGAGGGGGGGCCTCTACGAGCAGTACTTC	CASSLRRGGLYEQYF
TRBV6-1	NA	TRBJ1-6	once	TGTGCCAGCAGTGAAATCGGGAGTGGGAATTCACCCCTCCACTTT	CASSEIGSGNSPLHF
TRBV5-4	NA	TRBJ2-2	once	TGTGCCAGCACCCGCGGCGGGACGAACACCGGGGAGCTGTTTTTT	CASTRGGTNTGELFF
TRBV29-1	TRBD2	TRBJ2-5	once	TGCAGCACTAAGGCGGGGGGCATAGAGACCCAGTACTTC	CSTKAGGIETQYF
TRBV7-2	NA	TRBJ2-5	NA	TGTGCCAGCAGCGCCACCGCTAGTAGTGAGACCCAGTACTTC	CASSATASSETQYF
TRBV7-2	NA	TRBJ1-1	NA	TGTGCCAGCAGCTTAGAGGGGAGGCTTACAGGGAACACTGAAGCTTTCTTT	CASSLEGRLTGNTEAFF
TRBV19	NA	TRBJ2-4	NA	TGTGCCAGTAGTATCAACCTCCGGGACACCCTAGCCAAAAACATTCAGTACTTC	CASSINLRDTLAKNIQYF
TRBV28	TRBD1	TRBJ2-1	NA	TGTGCCAGCAGTCCCGTGGGACAGGGCTACAATGAGCAGTTCTTC	CASSPVGQGYNEQFF
TRBV4-3	NA	TRBJ1-6	NA	TGCGCCAGCAGCCAAAACCAGGGGATAGGTTCACCCCTCCACTTT	CASSQNQGIGSPLHF
TRBV19	TRBD2	TRBJ2-3	NA	TGTGCCAGTAGTAGGAAGCGGGGGGGGACAGATACGCAGTATTTT	CASSRKRGGTDTQYF
TRBV3-1/TRBV3-2	NA	TRBJ1-5	once	TGTGCCAGCAGCCAAAGGACCCCGGGGGGGGATCAGCCCCAGCATTTT	CASSQRTPGGDQPQHF
TRBV3-1/TRBV3-2	NA	TRBJ2-7	NA	TGTGCCAGCAGCCAAAGCGGGACATTTGGGAACGAGCAGTACTTC	CASSQSGTFGNEQYF
TRBV5-4	TRBD1	TRBJ1-2	NA	TGTGCCAGCAGCTTGGGCGGAATCGAGACAGGGGGTTATGATGGCTACACCTTC	CASSLGGIETGGYDGYTF
TRBV19	TRBD2	TRBJ2-2	NA	TGTGCCAGTAGTGATAGCGGGAGGGCCCTCAACGGGGAGCTGTTTTTT	CASSDSGRALNGELFF
TRBV29-1	NA	TRBJ2-2	NA	TGCAGCGCGCTAACTGGCAGGGGCACCGGGGAGCTGTTTTTT	CSALTGRGTGELFF
TRBV6-5	NA	TRBJ1-1	NA	TGTGCCAGCGAAAGAAGGGGGAACACTGAAGCTTTCTTT	CASERRGNTEAFF
TRBV7-2	TRBD1	TRBJ1-2	NA	TGTGCCAGCAGCTTAGCGTATCAGGGGGAGTTCTATGGCTACACCTTC	CASSLAYQGEFYGYTF
TRBV6-2/TRBV6-3	TRBD1	TRBJ2-7	NA	TGTGCCAGCAGCAAAAGCCGGGACAGCCCATCCTACGAGCAGTACTTC	CASSKSRDSPSYEQYF
TRBV20-1	NA	TRBJ2-2	NA	TGCAGTGCTAGTGGTCCGGGAACCGGGGAGCTGTTTTTT	CSASGPGTGELFF
TRBV5-1	NA	TRBJ1-5	NA	TGCACCCAAACCCGGGACACCGATCAGCCCCAGCATTTT	CTQTRDTDQPQHF
TRBV2	NA	TRBJ2-3	once	TGTGCCAGCGACGGGGGACGCGCAGATACGCAGTATTTT	CASDGGRADTQYF